This TCR beta chain comes out of a study of beta chain features in type 1 diabetes. Points from the study as a whole: TCRB repertoires of naive, central memory and Treg cells appeared more similar among patients than among healthy donors. Moderate but significant shortening of TCRB CDR3s was recorded in all four CD4+ subsets from Type 1 diabetes patients.

CDR1 and CDR2 from the germline V gene are MDHEN and SYDVKM. V dropped 6 bases and J dropped 7; count of bases not matched to a gene: 13. The CDR3 is 15 residues long. The isolated RNA, all of it, was reverse transcribed, so expressed TCRB transcripts were what got sequenced. For naive, central memory and regulatory T cell samples, reads averaged about 3.7 million. TCRdb keeps only in-frame clones here, not all; method: immunoSEQ multiplex PCR. The sample contains about 700,000 clones, under 15% of which appear only once. This clone was observed a few times. Its antigen is not known. The chain has TRBV28 and TRBJ2-7; 9 bases are shared with TRBD1. The sequence derives from a young man with type 1 diabetes. The specimen was naive CD4+ T cells from blood. CDR3 region: CASSLEGQGFREQYF. CDR3 DNA sequence: TGTGCCAGCAGCCTGGAGGGACAGGGCTTCCGGGAGCAGTACTTC.